This passage covers 2 T cell receptor beta chains from one sample sequenced in a study of CD8 T cells in ankylosing spondylitis. Study-level findings and limits: Made up of under 10 highly homologous variants, a TCR beta motif appeared characteristic of ankylosing spondylitis blood.

From the 5' RACE reads, TCRdb called clonotypes with MiXCR, one entry per CDR3 protein. The data show about 420,000 distinct CDR3 sequences, with around 20% seen just once and about 17% held by the top ten. These TCRs are of unknown antigen specificity. The material sequenced was blood, either unsorted or a sorted T cell fraction (not recorded which). The receptors were gathered from a male donor with ankylosing spondylitis.

This clonotype was seen only a few times. V is TRBV19 and J is TRBJ2-1; 7 bases map to TRBD2. V shed 3 bases, J shed 8 bases, and the junction held 7 bases outside the gene matches. Per the germline V gene, CDR1 is LNHDA and CDR2 is SQIVND (reference sequence). The CDR3 is 14 residues long. The CDR3 loop is CASSIKGGPHEQFF. As DNA, the CDR3 is TGTGCCAGTAGTATTAAGGGAGGGCCACATGAGCAGTTCTTC. Filled out from reference TRBV19 and TRBJ2-1, the complete variable domain reads DGGITQSPKYLFRKEGQNVTLSCEQNLNHDAMYWYRQDPGQGLRLIYYSQIVNDFQKGDIAEGYSVSREKKESFPLTVTSAQKNPTAFYLCASSIKGGPHEQFFGPGTRLTVL.

This sequence joins TRBV6-2 or TRBV6-3 and TRBJ2-1; 9 bases are shared with TRBD2. Germline CDR1 reads MNHEY; CDR2 reads SVGEGT. J was trimmed by 4 bases and V by 6 bases; bases with no gene match: 10. The CDR3 has 16 amino acids. Here the CDR3 DNA reads TGTGCCAGCAGCTGGGCGTCTAGCGGGGTGTACAATGAGCAGTTCTTC. This sequence encodes CASSWASSGVYNEQFF.